One and the same sample provided the 18 T cell receptor beta chains below, sequenced in a study of T cells in Graves' hyperthyroidism and ophthalmopathy. The CDR3 regions of TCR beta were amplified from RNA transcripts. Primed by the HTBI set, a first-round RT-PCR was run on the TCR CDR3. Via MiXCR, TCRdb re-called the multiplex PCR reads, giving one row per CDR3 protein. Among roughly 520,000 distinct CDR3 sequences, around a quarter were seen once, and the ten largest hold roughly 12%. Sequenced material: blood. The source of these receptors is a woman aged 30 to 39 with Graves' ophthalmopathy.

This clonotype was recorded many times. This chain joins TRBV6-1 and TRBJ1-3, with TRBD1 as a possible D gene (5 bases). The germline CDR1 and CDR2 sequences are MNHNS and SASEGT. The CDR3 length is 14 residues. The V and J ends lost 6 bases and 4 bases respectively, with 13 bases between them. CDR3 DNA: TGTGCCAGCAGCAAAGCCGGGACGGGAAACACCATATATTTT. This gives the protein CASSKAGTGNTIYF.

Turning to this clonotype: A much bigger clone sits one base away, suggesting this may be a read error. The chain employs TRBV29-1 and TRBJ2-4; 7 positions agree with TRBD2. The CDR3 has 12 amino acids. Germline V gene data show CDR1 as SQVTM and CDR2 as ANQGSEA. CDR3 sequence: CSVGGTGNIRYF. The CDR3 nucleotides are TGCAGCGTGGGGGGGACGGGAAACATTCGGTACTTC.

The V gene is TRBV6-2 or TRBV6-3, the J gene TRBJ2-7; TRBD2 matches 11 bases. The CDR3 covers 17 residues. Germline V gives CDR1 MNHEY, CDR2 SVGEGT. Trimming cost V 2 bases and J 6 bases; bases outside gene matches: 12. The CDR3 nucleotides read TGTGCCAGCAGTTACGGTTTTAGCGGGAGGGCCCTCGGCGAGCAGTACTTC. Its translation is CASSYGFSGRALGEQYF.

This clonotype was found many times. The J gene is TRBJ2-7, the V gene TRBV6-1; D uncertain. Per the germline V gene, CDR1 is MNHNS and CDR2 is SASEGT. V was trimmed by 5 bases and J by 4 bases, leaving 9 bases between them. The CDR3 covers 12 residues. This CDR3 is CASSTPSYEQYF. The CDR3 coding sequence is TGTGCCAGCAGTACCCCTAGTTACGAGCAGTACTTC.

A remark on this clonotype: No conserved phenylalanine or tryptophan ends this CDR3, so it is likely a read error. The DNA is omitted, as the CDR3 cannot be located on it reliably, and the CDR3 follows TCRdb's listing. This rearrangement joins TRBV4-1 to TRBJ1-5; the table calls TRBD1, which could not be checked here. Germline assignment: CDR1 MGHRA and CDR2 YSYEKL. A total of 16 residues make up the CDR3, ends included. CDR3 sequence reads: CASSPDGGFINQPQRL.

In this sample, this clonotype turned up many times. This sequence joins TRBV11-2 and TRBJ2-2; TRBD1 matches 8 bases. V lost 0 bases, J lost 3 bases, and 6 bases stayed unmatched. CDR1 and CDR2 from the germline V gene are SGHAT and FQNNGV. This CDR3 region has 17 residues. CDR3 residues: CASSLDWAGGYTGELFF. The CDR3 DNA reads as TGTGCCAGCAGCTTAGATTGGGCAGGGGGCTACACCGGGGAGCTGTTTTTT.

This clonotype was counted many times. This chain connects TRBV7-6 to TRBJ1-1; maybe TRBD1 (5 bases). CDR1 SGHVS and CDR2 FNYEAQ come from the germline V gene. The CDR3 extends over 13 amino acids. Between the trimmed V and J ends, which lost 5 bases and 4 bases, there was a span of 11 bases. In nucleotides, the CDR3 is TGTGCCAGCAGCAGTCAGGGCACCACTGAAGCTTTCTTT. Translated, it gives CASSSQGTTEAFF.

The sample holds many counts of this clonotype. J is TRBJ1-2 and V is TRBV12-3 or TRBV12-4, with 7 bases lining up with TRBD1. V lost 7 bases, J lost 4 bases, and 6 bases stayed unmatched. The CDR3 contains 13 residues. As DNA, the CDR3 is TGTGCCAGCACCCCGGACAGGAGCTATGGCTACACCTTC. Its translation is CASTPDRSYGYTF.

Only a few counts were recorded for this clonotype. This chain joins TRBV6-1 and TRBJ1-3; D remains ambiguous. Deletions cut 8 bases from V and 0 bases from J, with 8 bases between. Germline values: CDR1 MNHNS, CDR2 SASEGT. The CDR3 has 13 residues. The CDR3 is CASLALSGNTIYF. CDR3 sequence (DNA): TGTGCCAGCCTCGCTCTCTCTGGAAACACCATATATTTT.

This clonotype was counted many times. The chain uses TRBV27 and TRBJ2-5, with TRBD2 as a possible D gene (5 bases). The length of the CDR3 is 16 residues. Trimming pared 1 base from V and 1 base from J, leaving 13 bases between. CDR1 is MNHEY and CDR2 is SMNVEV in the germline V gene (reference sequence). CDR3 region: CASSLWSSAPQETQYF. The DNA for the CDR3 is TGTGCCAGCAGTTTATGGAGTAGCGCGCCCCAAGAGACCCAGTACTTC.

The V call is TRBV20-1, the J call TRBJ2-7; a possible D gene is TRBD2 (5 bases). CDR1 is DFQATT, CDR2 SNEGSKA, per germline (reference sequence). The V end lost 3 bases, the J end lost 0 bases, and 9 bases lay between the germline ends. This CDR3 comprises 13 residues. CDR3 nucleotide sequence: TGCAGTGCTAGTCCGGGATCCTCCTACGAGCAGTACTTC. This gives the protein CSASPGSSYEQYF.

This clonotype was counted many times. The chain links TRBV3-1 to TRBJ1-1; D remains ambiguous. V was clipped by 7 bases and J by 1 base, with 7 bases between them. The CDR3 is 12 amino acids. From germline, CDR1 is LGHDT and CDR2 YNNKEL (reference sequence). The chain's CDR3 is CASTNGNTEAFF. CDR3 coding DNA: TGTGCCAGCACCAACGGGAACACTGAAGCTTTCTTT.

This chain joins TRBV30 and TRBJ1-5; weak D call: TRBD1 (6 bases). Trimming cost V 2 bases and J 7 bases, with 18 bases left between them. CDR3 size: 15 residues. Per the germline V gene, CDR1 is GTSNPN and CDR2 is SVGIG (reference sequence). CDR3 residues: CAWSSYQGMRQPQHF. In DNA form, the CDR3 reads TGTGCCTGGAGTTCCTACCAGGGGATGAGGCAGCCCCAGCATTTT.

This clonotype was observed many times. V usage is TRBV6-2 or TRBV6-3 and J usage is TRBJ2-2; a weak D match, TRBD1 (5 bases). Between the trimmed V and J ends, which lost 7 bases and 0 bases, there was a span of 12 bases. CDR3 length: 15 amino acids. Germline lookup yields CDR1 MNHEY and CDR2 SVGEGT. CDR3 protein: CASKQGITNTGELFF. The DNA for the CDR3 is TGTGCCAGCAAGCAGGGTATAACGAACACCGGGGAGCTGTTTTTT.

In this sample, this clonotype turned up many times. V and J are TRBV15 and TRBJ2-5; the D gene could be TRBD1 or TRBD2 (6 bases each). V was shortened by 7 bases and J by 1 base, with 10 bases between the two germline ends. Germline V CDR1 and CDR2: LNHNV, YYDKDF (reference sequence). The CDR3 is made up of 13 amino acids. This chain's CDR3 is CATKRGPQETQYF. In DNA form, the CDR3 reads TGTGCCACCAAACGGGGGCCCCAAGAGACCCAGTACTTC.

In this sample, this clonotype turned up many times. The gene calls are TRBV7-2 and TRBJ2-7; possible D gene TRBD1, 5 bases. Germline CDR1 SGHTA, CDR2 FQGNSA. Deletions cut 2 bases from V and 5 bases from J, with 7 bases between. The CDR3 loop spans 12 amino acids. CDR3 sequence: CASSLRGNEQYF. The CDR3 DNA is TGTGCCAGCAGCTTAAGGGGTAACGAGCAGTACTTC.

A remark on this clonotype: One base away lies a much larger clone, so this may be a sequencing read error. This CDR3 is CASRPPRRGTEAFF. As DNA, the CDR3 is TGTGCCAGCAGGCCACCAAGAAGGGGCACTGAAGCTTTCTTT. The chain joins TRBV12-3 or TRBV12-4 to TRBJ1-1; weak D call: TRBD1 (5 bases). This CDR3 is 14 amino acids long. Deletions cut 6 bases from V and 4 bases from J, with 15 bases between.

This clonotype turned up a few times. The V and J genes are TRBV28 and TRBJ2-7, with a tentative D call TRBD2 (6 bases). Trimming took off 1 base at V and 5 bases at J, with 12 bases between the two ends. The CDR3 covers 14 residues. Per the germline V gene, CDR1 is MDHEN and CDR2 is SYDVKM. CDR3 loop: CASSLSGEADEQYF. CDR3 in DNA: TGTGCCAGCAGTTTATCGGGGGAAGCCGACGAGCAGTACTTC.